These 31 T cell receptor beta chains originate from one sample sequenced in a study of blood T cells in healthy people across ages (dated by TCRdb to about 2015). Receptors were amplified or captured by 5' RACE. The run used an Illumina HiSeq 2500. The second PCR ran for about 6 to 12 cycles and used a J-beta primer mix along with a sample-barcoded 5' primer. TCRdb redid the processing of the public reads, applying fastp at Q25 and MiXCR, and retained in-frame beta chains. Merged by CDR3 protein, the rows form single entries marked with the most common genes and DNA. This sample holds hundreds of thousands of distinct CDR3 sequences; under 70% were observed only once. The ten largest clones add up to 30% to 40% of the sample. Sequencing used blood. The origin of the receptors is a man between 60 and 70 years old in good health.

The rearrangement links TRBV7-8 to TRBJ2-5; 9 positions agree with TRBD1. After removal of 5 bases from V and 5 bases from J, the junction contained 6 bases not matched to a gene. Germline V gene data show CDR1 as SGHVS and CDR2 as FQNEAQ. The CDR3 totals 14 residues. CDR3 DNA: TGTGCCAGCAGCCGGACAGGGGACCGGGAGACCCAGTACTTC. It yields the protein CASSRTGDRETQYF.

The sample holds a few counts of this clonotype. The rearrangement links TRBV29-1 to TRBJ2-3, with D maybe TRBD2 (5 bases). The CDR3 has 13 residues. V was shortened by 5 bases and J by 3 bases, with 12 bases between the two germline ends. CDR1 and CDR2 from the germline V gene are SQVTM and ANQGSEA. For the CDR3, the DNA is TGCAGCGTTATGTCTTCGGGAACAGATACGCAGTATTTT. Amino acid sequence: CSVMSSGTDTQYF.

CDR3 loop: CASSWGTGGGREKLFF. CDR3 DNA: TGCGCCAGCAGCTGGGGGACAGGAGGGGGTCGAGAAAAACTGTTTTTT. The chain couples TRBV5-1 to TRBJ1-4, with 8 bases matching TRBD1. V trimming: 3 bases; J trimming: 8 bases; junction bases outside the gene matches: 12. CDR3 size: 16 residues. Germline V lookup: CDR1 SGHRS, CDR2 YFSETQ.

This chain connects TRBV6-2 or TRBV6-3 to TRBJ2-1; 7 bases agree with TRBD2. J gave up 9 bases and V 10 bases, and 12 bases lay outside the gene matches. The CDR3 runs to 13 residues. Germline V lookup: CDR1 MNHEY, CDR2 SVGEGT. CDR3 protein: CAIAGREEREQFF. In DNA, the CDR3 is TGTGCCATCGCAGGGAGGGAGGAGCGTGAGCAGTTCTTC.

V usage is TRBV11-2 and J usage is TRBJ2-1; 10 bases map to TRBD1. Germline V CDR1 and CDR2: SGHAT, FQNNGV. Trimming at V came to 2 bases and at J to 7 bases, leaving 8 bases not matched to a gene. This CDR3 region has 16 residues. In DNA form, the CDR3 reads TGTGCCAGCAGCTTAATTTGGACAGGGGGAGGAAATGAGCAGTTCTTC. Its protein product is CASSLIWTGGGNEQFF.

This clonotype was counted only a few times. The CDR3 DNA reads as TGTGCCAGCAGCCCGGTTGGACAGGGGTCGTACGAGCAGTACTTC. This gives the protein CASSPVGQGSYEQYF. The chain combines TRBV7-9 with TRBJ2-4; 9 bases map to TRBD1. The J call may be wrong; the DNA end is better matched by TRBJ2-7. The CDR3 covers 15 residues. Germline CDR1 is SEHNR and CDR2 is FQNEAQ (reference sequence).

The J gene is TRBJ2-1, the V gene TRBV21-1. TRBV21-1 represents a pseudogene. The CDR3 is 14 amino acids. The CDR3 sequence is CASSIGGAYNEQFF. In nucleotides, the CDR3 is TGTGCCAGCAGCATCGGGGGCGCCTACAATGAGCAGTTCTTC.

This chain uses TRBV4-1 with TRBJ1-4; D may be TRBD1 (5 bases). The CDR3 runs to 16 residues. Germline V gene lookup returns CDR1 MGHRA and CDR2 YSYEKL. V dropped 1 base and J dropped 6 bases, with 15 bases sitting between them. The CDR3 sequence is CASSQGEGRPYEKLFF. CDR3 sequence (DNA): TGCGCCAGCAGCCAAGGTGAGGGGCGGCCCTATGAAAAACTGTTTTTT.

This clonotype was seen a few times. This chain joins TRBV18 and TRBJ2-1; 11 bases agree with TRBD2. The V gene end was trimmed by 3 bases and the J gene end by 5 bases; junction bases not matched to a gene: 6. In germline, CDR1 is KGHSH, CDR2 LQKENI. The CDR3 consists of 16 residues. The CDR3 nucleotides read TGTGCCAGCTCACCTAGTCTAGCGGGGGGACACAATGAGCAGTTCTTC. This encodes CASSPSLAGGHNEQFF.

The chain is built from TRBV5-1 and TRBJ1-1, with 12 bases matching TRBD1. V lost 0 bases and J lost 4; bases outside the gene matches: 4. This CDR3 is built from 16 residues. Germline V gene data show CDR1 as SGHRS and CDR2 as YFSETQ. CDR3 nucleotides: TGCGCCAGCAGCTTGGAAGGGACAGGGGGCTTCACTGAAGCTTTCTTT. It translates to CASSLEGTGGFTEAFF. Together with reference TRBV5-1 and TRBJ1-1, the CDR3 gives the full variable domain: KAGVTQTPRYLIKTRGQQVTLSCSPISGHRSVSWYQQTPGQGLQFLFEYFSETQRNKGNFPGRFSGRQFSNSRSEMNVSTLELGDSALYLCASSLEGTGGFTEAFFGQGTRLTVV.

V usage is TRBV9 and J usage is TRBJ2-7, with a possible D match to TRBD1 (6 bases). The CDR3 totals 16 residues. The germline V and J ends were trimmed by 2 bases and 0 bases, with 15 bases remaining between them. Germline V gene lookup returns CDR1 SGDLS and CDR2 YYNGEE. CDR3 loop: CASSVPRTAGSYEQYF. The CDR3 DNA sequence: TGTGCCAGCAGCGTCCCCAGGACAGCCGGCTCCTACGAGCAGTACTTC.

This clonotype was recorded a few times. V is TRBV7-9 and J is TRBJ2-3, with D tentatively TRBD2 (5 bases). The length of the CDR3 is 14 residues. The germline V gene has CDR1 SEHNR and CDR2 FQNEAQ (reference sequence). V was clipped by 6 bases and J by 2 bases, with 12 bases between them. This chain's CDR3 is CASSLALDTDTQYF. The CDR3 coding sequence is TGTGCCAGCAGTCTAGCACTAGACACAGATACGCAGTATTTT.

V usage is TRBV11-2 and J usage is TRBJ2-7; TRBD1 might be the D (6 bases). From germline, CDR1 is SGHAT and CDR2 FQNNGV. V dropped 1 base and J dropped 3 bases, with 10 bases sitting between them. The length of the CDR3 is 14 residues. The CDR3 nucleotides are TGTGCCAGCAGCTTAGCCGAACAGGGCTACGAGCAGTACTTC. It is translated as CASSLAEQGYEQYF.

The rearrangement joins TRBV7-2 to TRBJ1-4; D gene unclear. Germline CDR1 and CDR2: SGHTA and FQGNSA. The CDR3 contains 15 residues. V lost 0 bases to trimming and J lost 7 bases, with 12 bases between them. The CDR3 here is CASSLAGLTLEKLFF. In DNA, the CDR3 is TGTGCCAGCAGCTTAGCCGGTCTGACCCTTGAAAAACTGTTTTTT.

CDR3 sequence reads: CSAPAGGRGEQFF. CDR3 bases: TGCAGTGCTCCCGCGGGGGGGAGAGGAGAGCAGTTCTTC. The chain couples TRBV20-1 to TRBJ2-1, with 9 positions matching TRBD2. Germline trimming cut 5 bases from V and 10 bases from J; bases unmatched to any gene: 9. Per germline, CDR1 DFQATT and CDR2 SNEGSKA (reference sequence). CDR3 size: 13 residues.

The chain joins TRBV27 to TRBJ2-6; D is perhaps TRBD1 (6 bases). Germline V CDR1 and CDR2: MNHEY, SMNVEV (reference sequence). Between the trimmed V and J ends, which lost 1 base and 4 bases, there was a span of 14 bases. This CDR3 spans 17 amino acids. The CDR3 region is CASSLFGGATGANVLTF. CDR3 bases: TGTGCCAGCAGTTTATTTGGGGGCGCAACCGGGGCCAACGTCCTGACTTTC.

This clonotype appeared a single time. The V gene is TRBV28, the J gene TRBJ2-4, with TRBD1 matching 7 bases. The CDR3 spans 15 residues. The V and J ends lost 7 bases and 1 base, in that order; junction bases with no gene match: 7. Germline V gene sequence: CDR1 MDHEN, CDR2 SYDVKM. The CDR3 DNA reads as TGTGCCAGCATCGGCCAGGGGGAGGCCAAAAACATTCAGTACTTC. Its protein product is CASIGQGEAKNIQYF.

This chain links TRBV6-5 with TRBJ2-5; D remains ambiguous. Per the germline V gene, CDR1 is MNHEY and CDR2 is SVGAGI. Trimming shortened V by 5 bases and J by 9 bases, and 13 bases separated the two germline ends. CDR3 length: 12 residues. DNA for the CDR3: TGTGCCAGCAGTCCACAATCCGGGCCCCAGTACTTC. Residues: CASSPQSGPQYF.

This chain joins TRBV4-1 and TRBJ2-1; weak D call: TRBD1 (5 bases). Trimming took 4 bases from V and 0 from J, leaving 19 bases between them. The length of the CDR3 is 18 residues. Germline V lookup: CDR1 MGHRA, CDR2 YSYEKL. This CDR3 is CASSREVQRQLSYNEQFF. In DNA form, the CDR3 reads TGCGCCAGCAGCCGCGAGGTACAGCGACAGCTCTCCTACAATGAGCAGTTCTTC.

The chain couples TRBV11-2 to TRBJ2-7, with 7 bases fitting TRBD1. Germline loops: CDR1 SGHAT, CDR2 FQNNGV. The CDR3 totals 14 residues. J lost 5 bases, V lost 2 bases, and 6 bases had no gene match. The CDR3, as DNA: TGTGCCAGCAGCTTAAGCTGGACAGGCGACGAGCAGTACTTC. This encodes CASSLSWTGDEQYF.

Only a few counts were recorded for this clonotype. The CDR3 reads CSAGSSYEQYF. CDR3 bases: TGCAGTGCCGGGAGCTCCTACGAGCAGTACTTC. The rearrangement joins TRBV20-1 to TRBJ2-7, with a tentative D call TRBD2 (6 bases). Trimming stripped 6 bases from V and 0 bases from J, with 6 bases between. This CDR3 region has 11 residues. Looked up from germline, CDR1 is DFQATT and CDR2 is SNEGSKA (reference sequence).

This clonotype was counted between two and nine times. This chain uses TRBV5-5 with TRBJ1-4; no firm D call. The CDR3 has 14 residues. CDR1 and CDR2 (germline): SGHKS, YYEKEE (reference sequence). Trimming pared 2 bases from V and 4 bases from J, leaving 9 bases between. The CDR3 spells CASSFEPRNEKLFF. CDR3 bases: TGTGCCAGCAGCTTTGAACCACGTAATGAAAAACTGTTTTTT.

The genes are TRBV7-9 and TRBJ1-1; D might be TRBD1 (5 bases). Germline V gene sequence: CDR1 SEHNR, CDR2 FQNEAQ (reference sequence). V shed 8 bases and J shed 1 base, with 11 bases lying between them. This CDR3 is 13 amino acids long. In DNA form, the CDR3 reads TGTGCCAGCGCGGGGACGGAGAACACTGAAGCTTTCTTT. Its translation is CASAGTENTEAFF.

The chain combines TRBV5-6 with TRBJ2-7; D is undetermined. The germline CDR1 and CDR2 sequences are SGHDT and YYEEEE. This CDR3 comprises 14 residues. Between the trimmed V and J ends, which lost 1 base and 4 bases, there was a span of 12 bases. The CDR3 nucleotides are TGTGCCAGCAGCTTGACCCCAGCTCTGTACGAGCAGTACTTC. Protein: CASSLTPALYEQYF.

The rearrangement joins TRBV28 to TRBJ2-5; TRBD1 aligns across 9 bases. Germline CDR1 MDHEN, CDR2 SYDVKM. The CDR3 extends over 15 amino acids. V was clipped by 3 bases and J by 5 bases; unmatched bases: 7. Written as DNA, the CDR3 is TGTGCCAGCAGTTTCCAACAGGGGGCTGGGGAGACCCAGTACTTC. It encodes CASSFQQGAGETQYF.

The chain employs TRBV4-1 and TRBJ2-3, with 8 bases aligning to TRBD2. CDR3 size: 16 residues. Trimming removed 4 bases from V and 4 bases from J; junction bases left unmatched: 10. The germline CDR1 and CDR2 sequences are MGHRA and YSYEKL. CDR3 loop: CASSRTGTSFADTQYF. The CDR3, as DNA: TGCGCCAGCAGCCGAACCGGGACTAGTTTCGCAGATACGCAGTATTTT.

This clonotype was seen more than once but under ten times. The rearrangement joins TRBV5-1 to TRBJ2-5; D is ambiguous. V gave up 0 bases and J gave up 0 bases, with 9 bases separating them. Germline V gene data show CDR1 as SGHRS and CDR2 as YFSETQ. The CDR3 consists of 15 residues. The CDR3 sequence is CASSLAPRDQETQYF. The CDR3 nucleotides are TGCGCCAGCAGCTTGGCTCCGCGTGACCAAGAGACCCAGTACTTC.

This chain links TRBV6-5 with TRBJ2-3; D is possibly TRBD1 (5 bases). CDR3 size: 16 residues. V was trimmed by 2 bases and J by 3 bases, leaving 15 bases between them. Looked up from germline, CDR1 is MNHEY and CDR2 is SVGAGI. The chain's CDR3 is CASSYGAVGETDTQYF. CDR3 DNA: TGTGCCAGCAGTTACGGGGCGGTCGGAGAAACAGATACGCAGTATTTT.

Many counts were recorded for this clonotype. The chain uses TRBV24-1 and TRBJ2-5; TRBD1 aligns across 8 bases. The CDR3 is 14 residues long. J was trimmed by 5 bases and V by 3 bases; bases with no gene match: 4. Germline CDR1 KGHDR, CDR2 SFDVKD. The CDR3 bases are TGTGCCACCAGTGATACGGACAGGGCTGAGACCCAGTACTTC. Protein sequence: CATSDTDRAETQYF.

This clonotype showed up just once. The rearrangement links TRBV10-3 to TRBJ2-1; 8 positions match TRBD2. Losses at the gene ends were 10 bases for V and 8 bases for J; bases not matched to a gene: 10. The CDR3 is 13 residues long. Per the germline V gene, CDR1 is ENHRY and CDR2 is SYGVKD. CDR3 sequence: CATSRGGPDEQFF. The CDR3 coding sequence is TGTGCCACCAGCCGGGGGGGTCCGGATGAGCAGTTCTTC.

This chain uses TRBV7-8 with TRBJ2-3, with 7 bases that match TRBD1. With V trimmed by 8 bases and J by 3 bases, 11 bases remained unmatched. CDR3 length equals 15 residues. Germline CDR1 is SGHVS and CDR2 is FQNEAQ. CDR3 residues: CASRLIRDSTDTQYF. The DNA for the CDR3 is TGTGCCAGCCGCCTAATACGGGACAGTACAGATACGCAGTATTTT.